These 30 T cell receptor beta chains came from one sample sequenced in a study of T-cell memory formation after mild COVID-19. TCRdb passed the 5' RACE reads through MiXCR, listing each CDR3 protein once. The sample carries 100,000 to 120,000 distinct CDR3 sequences, 22% recorded once. Sequences were obtained from PBMCs or a T cell subset sorted from them (not recorded which). These receptors were collected from a man younger than 35 who had mild COVID-19 (a few samples of this study predate the infection). Cell type and time point are not known.

This chain joins TRBV4-3 and TRBJ2-3, with D possibly being TRBD1 (5 bases). The V end was cut by 0 bases, the J end by 1 base, with 8 bases between. From germline, CDR1 is LGHNA and CDR2 YSLEER. CDR3 length: 15 residues. The CDR3 region is CASSQEGEGTDTQYF. Here the CDR3 DNA reads TGCGCCAGCAGCCAAGAAGGGGAAGGCACAGATACGCAGTATTTT.

This clonotype appeared a few times. The V gene is TRBV7-6, the J gene TRBJ2-1; 11 positions agree with TRBD1. The germline V gene encodes CDR1 SGHVS and CDR2 FNYEAQ. The CDR3 is 15 amino acids. J gave up 8 bases and V 5 bases, and 8 bases lay outside the gene matches. CDR3 residues: CASSPGQGANYEQFF. DNA for the CDR3: TGTGCCAGCAGCCCCGGACAGGGGGCGAACTATGAGCAGTTCTTC.

V and J are TRBV7-6 and TRBJ1-1; a possible D gene is TRBD1 (5 bases). V lost 4 bases to trimming and J lost 6 bases, with 15 bases between them. This CDR3 has 14 amino acids. Germline CDR1 reads SGHVS; CDR2 reads FNYEAQ. The CDR3 region is CASSWDAGEAEAFF. The CDR3 DNA is TGTGCCAGCAGCTGGGACGCCGGGGAGGCTGAAGCTTTCTTT.

At least ten counts were recorded for this clonotype. This rearrangement joins TRBV7-9 to TRBJ2-5; D uncertain. V was pared by 8 bases and J by 6 bases, with 13 bases between. The germline V gene has CDR1 SEHNR and CDR2 FQNEAQ (reference sequence). The CDR3 runs 12 residues. The CDR3 region has the DNA TGTGCCAGCGGGCATTCTGGAAAGACCCAGTACTTC. This codes for CASGHSGKTQYF.

This clonotype has more than one count but fewer than ten. The CDR3 reads CASSTRQGGWDGYTF. DNA for the CDR3: TGTGCCAGCAGCACTAGACAGGGAGGCTGGGATGGCTACACCTTC. The gene calls are TRBV7-8 and TRBJ1-2; 7 bases are shared with TRBD1. CDR3 length: 15 residues. The germline V gene encodes CDR1 SGHVS and CDR2 FQNEAQ. With 5 bases clipped from V and 6 bases from J, the junction kept 12 bases outside the gene matches.

This chain joins TRBV7-8 and TRBJ1-5, with 10 bases lining up with TRBD1. The CDR3 spans 15 residues. Looked up from germline, CDR1 is SGHVS and CDR2 is FQNEAQ. V gave up 4 bases and J gave up 3 bases; unmatched junction bases: 3. The CDR3 is CASSSGTGVNQPQHF. In nucleotides, the CDR3 is TGTGCCAGCAGCTCCGGGACAGGGGTCAATCAGCCCCAGCATTTT.

This clonotype came up a few times. The chain couples TRBV7-9 to TRBJ2-1, with 7 bases fitting TRBD1. The CDR3 covers 16 residues. Germline V CDR1 and CDR2: SEHNR, FQNEAQ (reference sequence). V trimming: 5 bases; J trimming: 0 bases; junction bases outside the gene matches: 7. CDR3 nucleotides: TGTGCCAGCAGCGAGGACAGGAAAAGCTCCTACAATGAGCAGTTCTTC. It specifies CASSEDRKSSYNEQFF.

The rearrangement uses TRBV7-9 and TRBJ1-1; the D is unclear. The CDR3 runs 17 residues. Germline V gene sequence: CDR1 SEHNR, CDR2 FQNEAQ (reference sequence). Trimming pared 3 bases from V and 3 bases from J, leaving 20 bases between. In nucleotides, the CDR3 is TGTGCCAGCAGCTTTGAGGGTGTGGCCCTTGGGGACACTGAAGCTTTCTTT. Its translation: CASSFEGVALGDTEAFF.

This CDR3 is CASSVGGGHYGYTF. In nucleotides, the CDR3 is TGTGCCAGCAGCGTTGGAGGGGGGCACTATGGCTACACCTTC. This chain uses TRBV5-8 with TRBJ1-2; TRBD1 is a possible D gene (6 bases). CDR3 size: 14 residues. Germline CDR1 and CDR2: SGHTS and YDEGEE. The V gene lost 4 bases and the J gene lost 3 bases, with 13 bases spanning the gap.

The sample holds a few counts of this clonotype. The genes are TRBV3-1 and TRBJ1-1; perhaps TRBD1 as D (5 bases). Trimming left V 4 bases short and J 7 bases short, with 16 bases between. The germline V gene encodes CDR1 LGHDT and CDR2 YNNKEL (reference sequence). This CDR3 has 14 amino acids. The CDR3 protein is CASSPRDGDVEAFF. CDR3 nucleotides: TGTGCCAGCAGCCCGAGGGACGGGGATGTTGAAGCTTTCTTT. Full variable domain (remainder filled in from reference TRBV3-1 and TRBJ1-1): DTAVSQTPKYLVTQMGNDKSIKCEQNLGHDTMYWYKQDSKKFLKIMFSYNNKELIINETVPNRFSPKSPDKAHLNLHINSLELGDSAVYFCASSPRDGDVEAFFGQGTRLTVV.

V is TRBV9 and J is TRBJ1-1; 7 nucleotides match TRBD1. V gave up 3 bases and J gave up 0 bases; unmatched junction bases: 17. CDR1 and CDR2 (germline): SGDLS, YYNGEE. This CDR3 comprises 19 residues. CDR3 DNA: TGTGCCAGCAGCGCCCATCTGGGGGATTGGGACAGCATGAACACTGAAGCTTTCTTT. Residues: CASSAHLGDWDSMNTEAFF.

The J gene is TRBJ1-5, the V gene TRBV6-2 or TRBV6-3; tentative D call: TRBD1 (5 bases). There are 11 residues in the CDR3. With 2 bases removed from V and 10 bases from J, the gap between germline ends came to 6 bases. Germline CDR1 and CDR2: MNHEY and SVGEGT. Here the CDR3 reads CASSYGGPQHF. In nucleotides, the CDR3 is TGTGCCAGCAGTTACGGGGGACCCCAGCATTTT.

Only a few counts were recorded for this clonotype. The genes are TRBV19 and TRBJ1-2; 7 bases map to TRBD1. The V and J ends lost 4 bases and 5 bases, in that order; junction bases with no gene match: 7. Germline lookup yields CDR1 LNHDA and CDR2 SQIVND (reference sequence). The CDR3 covers 14 residues. The DNA for the CDR3 is TGTGCCAGTAGTAAAGCCGGGACAGCGTATGGCTACACCTTC. It specifies CASSKAGTAYGYTF.

The gene calls are TRBV15 and TRBJ1-2, with a possible D match to TRBD1 (6 bases). The germline V and J ends were trimmed by 4 bases and 5 bases, with 20 bases remaining between them. Germline values: CDR1 LNHNV, CDR2 YYDKDF (reference sequence). The CDR3 covers 16 residues. CDR3: CATSNSDRKEGYGYTF. DNA of the CDR3: TGTGCCACCAGCAACTCAGACAGGAAAGAAGGGTATGGCTACACCTTC.

This clonotype was observed a handful of times. The chain joins TRBV7-9 to TRBJ2-7; 7 positions agree with TRBD2. The V segment lost 5 bases and the J segment 4 bases; nucleotides outside the gene matches: 11. CDR1 and CDR2 from the germline V gene are SEHNR and FQNEAQ (reference sequence). CDR3 size: 15 residues. The CDR3 DNA reads TGTGCCAGCAGCCGGACCCTCCGGGGGGTTTACGAGCAGTACTTC. Its protein is CASSRTLRGVYEQYF.

In its sample, this clonotype was seen a few times. The rearrangement uses TRBV6-2 or TRBV6-3 and TRBJ1-1; 8 bases agree with TRBD1. J gave up 4 bases and V 6 bases, and 4 bases lay outside the gene matches. Germline V gives CDR1 MNHEY, CDR2 SVGEGT. This CDR3 is built from 13 residues. The CDR3 here is CASRYRGSTEAFF. The CDR3 DNA sequence: TGTGCCAGCAGATACAGGGGGAGCACTGAAGCTTTCTTT.

The chain joins TRBV12-3 or TRBV12-4 to TRBJ2-5, with 9 bases lining up with TRBD2. This CDR3 has 15 amino acids. The ends lost 7 bases at V and 1 base at J; junction bases unmatched: 7. This CDR3 is CASTVGLAFQETQYF. CDR3 DNA: TGTGCCAGCACTGTGGGACTAGCCTTCCAAGAGACCCAGTACTTC.

The rearrangement joins TRBV12-3 or TRBV12-4 to TRBJ2-3; D is possibly TRBD1 or TRBD2 (5 bases each). The length of the CDR3 is 12 residues. Trimming took 5 bases from V and 7 from J, leaving 10 bases between them. CDR3 sequence (DNA): TGTGCCAGCAGTCCGGGACCCAATACGCAGTATTTT. It yields the protein CASSPGPNTQYF.

The chain carries TRBV15 and TRBJ2-3; 14 bases line up with TRBD2. Per germline, CDR1 LNHNV and CDR2 YYDKDF (reference sequence). The CDR3 consists of 15 residues. V was clipped by 5 bases and J by 4 bases; unmatched bases: 2. The CDR3 loop is CATSEGLAGADTQYF. The CDR3 DNA reads TGTGCCACCAGCGAGGGACTAGCGGGGGCAGATACGCAGTATTTT.

This clonotype has just a few counts. The chain employs TRBV2 and TRBJ2-5; possibly TRBD1 for D (6 bases). Between the trimmed V and J ends, which lost 9 bases and 2 bases, there was a span of 13 bases. The CDR3 extends over 13 amino acids. CDR1 and CDR2 (germline): SNHLY, FYNNEI. Here the CDR3 reads CASSRGEQETQYF. The CDR3 coding sequence is TGTGCCAGTAGCAGGGGCGAACAAGAGACCCAGTACTTC.

The chain links TRBV5-5 to TRBJ1-5; 10 bases align to TRBD1. Germline V gene lookup returns CDR1 SGHKS and CDR2 YYEKEE (reference sequence). The CDR3 runs to 15 residues. V shed 4 bases, J shed 4 bases, and the junction held 5 bases outside the gene matches. CDR3 sequence: CASSAGTGANQPQHF. CDR3 in DNA: TGTGCCAGCAGCGCCGGGACAGGGGCTAATCAGCCCCAGCATTTT.

The gene calls are TRBV11-2 and TRBJ2-1, with no clear D. Germline CDR1 reads SGHAT; CDR2 reads FQNNGV. Trimming stripped 3 bases from V and 6 bases from J, with 9 bases between. The CDR3 consists of 13 residues. CDR3: CASSFLPSNEQFF. For the CDR3, the DNA is TGTGCCAGCAGCTTCCTTCCGAGCAATGAGCAGTTCTTC.

This clonotype appeared a few times. This chain connects TRBV7-9 to TRBJ2-6; tentatively, D is TRBD1 or TRBD2 (5 bases each). Trimming removed 5 bases from V and 1 base from J, with 24 bases in between. The CDR3 has 20 amino acids. The germline gives CDR1 SEHNR, CDR2 FQNEAQ (reference sequence). The CDR3 is CASSQDSVEGPLSGANVLTF. CDR3 coding DNA: TGTGCCAGCAGCCAAGACAGCGTTGAGGGACCCCTATCTGGGGCCAACGTCCTGACTTTC.

The chain is built from TRBV20-1 and TRBJ1-2; D is unclear. The germline V gene has CDR1 DFQATT and CDR2 SNEGSKA (reference sequence). The V end lost 3 bases, the J end lost 10 bases, and 12 bases lay between the germline ends. The CDR3 spans 11 residues. The CDR3 DNA follows: TGCAGTGCTAGCACACCCGCCGACTACACCTTC. This gives the protein CSASTPADYTF.

This clonotype was recorded a few times. This chain links TRBV6-1 with TRBJ2-5; D is ambiguous. Germline CDR1 is MNHNS and CDR2 is SASEGT. The CDR3 loop spans 16 amino acids. The V and J ends lost 1 base and 3 bases respectively, with 15 bases between them. The CDR3 protein is CASSEGAAVGEETQYF. The CDR3 nucleotides are TGTGCCAGCAGTGAAGGGGCGGCCGTGGGTGAAGAGACCCAGTACTTC.

This clonotype appeared a few times. V usage is TRBV12-3 or TRBV12-4 and J usage is TRBJ1-1; tentative D call: TRBD1 (6 bases). The CDR3 extends over 15 amino acids. Trimming removed 4 bases at V and 0 bases at J, with 12 bases between. The CDR3 spells CASSSQGWLNTEAFF. For the CDR3, the DNA is TGTGCCAGCAGTTCACAGGGCTGGCTGAACACTGAAGCTTTCTTT.

The chain uses TRBV6-1 and TRBJ2-3, with TRBD2 identical over 9 bases. Germline V gene data show CDR1 as MNHNS and CDR2 as SASEGT. The CDR3 sequence is 15 residues long. The trim removed 6 bases at V and 4 bases at J, leaving 8 bases unmatched. The CDR3 region has the DNA TGTGCCAGCAGCGCCGGGACTAGCTATTCAGATACGCAGTATTTT. Translated, it gives CASSAGTSYSDTQYF.

By sample share, this clonotype is medium-sized. CDR3 nucleotides: TGCGCCAGCAGGCCTGGGGACTCCTACGAGCAGTACTTC. It specifies CASRPGDSYEQYF. The chain couples TRBV10-2 to TRBJ2-7; no firm D call. Germline V gives CDR1 WSHSY, CDR2 SAAADI. CDR3 size: 13 residues. Trimming pared 6 bases from V and 0 bases from J, leaving 9 bases between.

DNA of the CDR3: TGTGCCACTGGGGTCCGGGGGAATGAGCAGTTCTTC. Its translation is CATGVRGNEQFF. The V call is TRBV12-3 or TRBV12-4, the J call TRBJ2-1, with D possibly TRBD2 on 6 matching bases. V was shortened by 10 bases and J by 7 bases, with 14 bases between the two germline ends. CDR3 size: 12 residues.

This clonotype was seen more than once but under ten times. This chain uses TRBV20-1 with TRBJ2-7; 9 bases match TRBD1. In germline, CDR1 is DFQATT, CDR2 SNEGSKA (reference sequence). This CDR3 has 15 amino acids. J was trimmed by 2 bases and V by 0 bases; bases with no gene match: 5. The CDR3 loop is CSARDGQGNTYEQYF. DNA of the CDR3: TGCAGTGCTAGAGACGGACAGGGGAACACCTACGAGCAGTACTTC.